The next 25 T cell receptor beta chains were all read from a single sample in a study of PD-1 blockade in classical Hodgkin lymphoma. Clones were sequenced by immunoSEQ multiplex PCR, and TCRdb holds only the in-frame ones, with some missing. The sample has 100,000 or so clones, approximately 90% seen once. Every one of the patients relapsed after autologous stem cell transplantation (brentuximab vedotin exposure was variable). The sample consisted of peripheral blood mononuclear cells (PBMCs), taken before the second cycle of nivolumab. These TCRs come from a human donor with classical Hodgkin lymphoma.

The chain links TRBV30 to TRBJ1-2, with no clear D. V dropped 4 bases and J dropped 4 bases, with 13 bases sitting between them. Looked up from germline, CDR1 is GTSNPN and CDR2 is SVGIG (reference sequence). The CDR3 covers 13 residues. CDR3 DNA: TGTGCCTGGAAGGGAGGTTTCTTCTATGGCTACACCTTC. It codes for CAWKGGFFYGYTF. The variable domain in full, completed from reference TRBV30 and TRBJ1-2, reads SQTIHQWPATLVQPVGSPLSLECTVEGTSNPNLYWYRQAAGRGLQLLFYSVGIGQISSEVPQNLSASRPQDRQFILSSKKLLLSDSGFYLCAWKGGFFYGYTFGSGTRLTVV.

The chain couples TRBV11-2 to TRBJ1-1, with D possibly matching TRBD1 (5 bases). This CDR3 is built from 14 residues. Trimming shortened V by 1 base and J by 6 bases, and 12 bases separated the two germline ends. Germline CDR1 and CDR2: SGHAT and FQNNGV. For the CDR3, the DNA is TGTGCCAGCAGCTTAGCTCCGGCGGGGGCTGAAGCTTTCTTT. It yields the protein CASSLAPAGAEAFF.

The rearrangement uses TRBV28 and TRBJ2-7, with D possibly being TRBD1 (5 bases). This CDR3 has 11 amino acids. Per the germline V gene, CDR1 is MDHEN and CDR2 is SYDVKM. The CDR3 is CAQAFSYEQYF. The DNA for the CDR3 is TGTGCACAGGCATTCTCCTACGAGCAGTACTTC. The full variable domain, its missing parts supplied by reference TRBV28 and TRBJ2-7, is DVKVTQSSRYLVKRTGEKVFLECVQDMDHENMFWYRQDPGLGLRLIYFSYDVKMKEKGDIPEGYSVSREKKERFSLILESASTNQTSMYLCAQAFSYEQYFGPGTRLTVT.

The chain uses TRBV7-2 and TRBJ2-1, with D perhaps matching TRBD1 or TRBD2 (6 bases each). CDR1 and CDR2 from the germline V gene are SGHTA and FQGNSA. V lost 1 base, J lost 7 bases, and 17 bases lay in between. The CDR3 sequence is 16 residues long. The CDR3 coding sequence is TGTGCCAGCAGCTTAGTTTTCGGGGGCGCGCGTAATGAGCAGTTCTTC. Translated, it gives CASSLVFGGARNEQFF.

The CDR3 sequence: CASSELGGGIGETQYF. CDR3 sequence (DNA): TGTGCCAGCAGTGAATTAGGCGGGGGGATTGGGGAGACCCAGTACTTC. The rearrangement uses TRBV25-1 and TRBJ2-5, with 8 positions matching TRBD2. V shed 1 base and J 5 bases; nucleotides not matched to a gene: 9. The CDR3 has 16 residues. CDR1 and CDR2 (germline): MGHDK, SYGVNS.

The chain carries TRBV5-1 and TRBJ2-7; 8 bases agree with TRBD2. CDR3 length: 15 amino acids. Germline V gene lookup returns CDR1 SGHRS and CDR2 YFSETQ. Losses at the gene ends were 2 bases for V and 3 bases for J; bases not matched to a gene: 7. The CDR3 coding sequence is TGCGCCAGCAGCTTTCTGCGGGGGGCAAACTACGAGCAGTACTTC. It yields the protein CASSFLRGANYEQYF.

This sequence joins TRBV7-2 and TRBJ2-5, with D tentatively TRBD2 (5 bases). The V and J ends lost 1 base and 2 bases respectively, with 8 bases between them. Germline lookup yields CDR1 SGHTA and CDR2 FQGNSA. The CDR3 runs 14 residues. CDR3 DNA sequence: TGTGCCAGCAGCTTAGGCGGGTCACAAGAGACCCAGTACTTC. Translated: CASSLGGSQETQYF.

Notes on this clone: Other DNA sequences in this specimen translate into the identical CDR3. DNA of the CDR3: TGTGCCAGCAGTTTGGGGGACAGAGGCTACGAGCAGTACTTC. Protein product: CASSLGDRGYEQYF. This sequence joins TRBV27 and TRBJ2-7; TRBD1 aligns across 7 bases. The CDR3 covers 14 residues. Germline V gives CDR1 MNHEY, CDR2 SMNVEV (reference sequence). J lost 3 bases, V lost 3 bases, and 5 bases had no gene match.

This chain connects TRBV28 to TRBJ1-5, with TRBD1 matching over 7 bases. The germline gives CDR1 MDHEN, CDR2 SYDVKM. With V trimmed by 6 bases and J by 2 bases, 10 bases remained unmatched. The CDR3 has 16 residues. The CDR3 DNA sequence: TGTGCCAGCAGCCTCTCTACAGGGGCCGGCAATCAGCCCCAGCATTTT. Amino acid sequence: CASSLSTGAGNQPQHF.

This sequence joins TRBV5-8 and TRBJ2-2; the D gene is possibly TRBD1 (6 bases). Trimming removed 0 bases from V and 5 bases from J, with 14 bases in between. The germline V gene has CDR1 SGHTS and CDR2 YDEGEE. The CDR3 runs to 16 residues. CDR3 coding DNA: TGTGCCAGCAGCTTGGCATGGACAGCCATTACCGGGGAGCTGTTTTTT. Translation gives CASSLAWTAITGELFF.

V is TRBV7-9 and J is TRBJ2-1; 11 bases agree with TRBD2. The V gene end was trimmed by 0 bases and the J gene end by 5 bases; junction bases not matched to a gene: 3. Germline CDR1 SEHNR, CDR2 FQNEAQ (reference sequence). The CDR3 loop spans 16 amino acids. The CDR3 DNA is TGTGCCAGCAGCTTAGCTAGCGGGGGGGCCCACAATGAGCAGTTCTTC. This codes for CASSLASGGAHNEQFF.

The J gene is TRBJ2-2, the V gene TRBV6-6; D is perhaps TRBD2 (5 bases). CDR1 and CDR2 (germline): MNHNY, SVGAGI (reference sequence). The CDR3 loop spans 13 amino acids. With 5 bases removed from V and 6 bases from J, the gap between germline ends came to 10 bases. Here the CDR3 reads CASSRTESGELFF. The CDR3 DNA reads TGTGCCAGCAGTCGGACTGAATCCGGGGAGCTGTTTTTT.

This clone was seen only once. The chain uses TRBV6-5 and TRBJ2-7; tentative D call: TRBD1 (6 bases). Trimming removed 2 bases at V and 5 bases at J, with 10 bases between. Looked up from germline, CDR1 is MNHEY and CDR2 is SVGAGI. The CDR3 loop spans 13 amino acids. This CDR3 reads CASSYAGDHEQYF. CDR3 in DNA: TGTGCCAGCAGTTACGCAGGGGACCACGAGCAGTACTTC.

This chain connects TRBV11-2 to TRBJ1-1, with no clear D. Trimming removed 4 bases from V and 0 bases from J, with 6 bases in between. The CDR3 has 13 amino acids. CDR1 and CDR2 from the germline V gene are SGHAT and FQNNGV. CDR3 DNA sequence: TGTGCCAGCAGCTCGCAGATGAACACTGAAGCTTTCTTT. Amino acids: CASSSQMNTEAFF.

The V and J genes are TRBV11-1 and TRBJ2-1; D is unclear. Between the trimmed V and J ends, which lost 3 bases and 5 bases, there was a span of 5 bases. The CDR3 is 12 amino acids. CDR1 SGHAT and CDR2 FQDESV come from the germline V gene (reference sequence). CDR3 region: CASSLPNNEQFF. The CDR3 DNA follows: TGTGCCAGCAGCTTGCCCAACAATGAGCAGTTCTTC.

V usage is TRBV6-5 and J usage is TRBJ2-3; maybe TRBD1 (5 bases). The CDR3 sequence is 15 residues long. CDR1 and CDR2 from the germline V gene are MNHEY and SVGAGI. V lost 0 bases to trimming and J lost 0 bases, with 7 bases between them. This CDR3 reads CASSYSGVSTDTQYF. The CDR3 nucleotides are TGTGCCAGCAGTTACTCAGGGGTTAGCACAGATACGCAGTATTTT.

This clone was counted only a few times. This rearrangement joins TRBV6-4 to TRBJ2-3; no reliable D call. Trimming took 3 bases from V and 1 from J, leaving 8 bases between them. Germline V gene data show CDR1 as MRHNA and CDR2 as SNTAGT. The CDR3 has 14 residues. The CDR3 DNA reads as TGTGCCAGCAGTGAGGGTCAGGGCACAGATACGCAGTATTTT. It translates to CASSEGQGTDTQYF.

The chain combines TRBV6-4 with TRBJ1-2, with D possibly matching TRBD1 (6 bases). Per germline, CDR1 MRHNA and CDR2 SNTAGT. The CDR3 spans 15 residues. Trimming shortened V by 3 bases and J by 11 bases, and 22 bases separated the two germline ends. This chain's CDR3 is CASSDGPHVGARYTF. CDR3 DNA sequence: TGTGCCAGCAGTGATGGACCCCATGTGGGGGCTCGGTACACCTTC.

V and J are TRBV11-2 and TRBJ2-3; 12 positions agree with TRBD2. The CDR3 is 18 residues long. Germline loops: CDR1 SGHAT, CDR2 FQNNGV. Trimming removed 0 bases from V and 5 bases from J; junction bases left unmatched: 9. DNA for the CDR3: TGTGCCAGCAGCTTAGAAGGGGCTAGCGGGGGGGCCCTAGATACGCAGTATTTT. Protein sequence: CASSLEGASGGALDTQYF.

The rearrangement links TRBV2 to TRBJ1-4, with 7 nucleotides matching TRBD1. The germline CDR1 and CDR2 sequences are SNHLY and FYNNEI. The CDR3 loop spans 13 amino acids. V lost 7 bases, J lost 5 bases, and 4 bases stayed unmatched. CDR3 DNA sequence: TGTGCCAGCATCCGGGACAGAAATGAAAAACTGTTTTTT. It encodes CASIRDRNEKLFF. Full variable domain (outside the CDR3, taken from reference TRBV2 and TRBJ1-4): EPEVTQTPSHQVTQMGQEVILRCVPISNHLYFYWYRQILGQKVEFLVSFYNNEISEKSEIFDDQFSVERPDGSNFTLKIRSTKLEDSAMYFCASIRDRNEKLFFGSGTQLSVL.

The chain joins TRBV13 to TRBJ2-7, with TRBD2 matching 8 bases. CDR3 length equals 13 residues. Per germline, CDR1 PRHDT and CDR2 FYEKMQ (reference sequence). V was clipped by 4 bases and J by 6 bases; unmatched bases: 5. The CDR3, as DNA: TGTGCCAGCAGCTCGGGACTAGTAGTCGAGCAGTACTTC. Translation: CASSSGLVVEQYF. Looking up the rest from reference TRBV13 and TRBJ2-7 gives the full variable domain: AAGVIQSPRHLIKEKRETATLKCYPIPRHDTVYWYQQGPGQDPQFLISFYEKMQSDKGSIPDRFSAQQFSDYHSELNMSSLELGDSALYFCASSSGLVVEQYFGPGTRLTVT.

The DNA for the CDR3 is TGTGCCAGCAGCCAAGATCTCTGGGGCGCCGGGACTGAAGCTTTCTTT. Protein product: CASSQDLWGAGTEAFF. The rearrangement links TRBV14 to TRBJ1-1; TRBD1 might be the D (5 bases). In germline, CDR1 is SGHDN, CDR2 FVKESK. V was trimmed by 0 bases and J by 5 bases, leaving 16 bases between them. The CDR3 consists of 16 residues.

This clone was seen a handful of times. The chain carries TRBV28 and TRBJ2-7, with D unresolved. Germline-derived CDR1 and CDR2 are MDHEN and SYDVKM. CDR3 length: 12 residues. The V gene lost 5 bases and the J gene lost 1 base, with 6 bases spanning the gap. CDR3: CASSTQSYEQYF. Here the CDR3 DNA reads TGTGCCAGCAGTACACAGTCCTACGAGCAGTACTTC.

This clone has a single count. The rearrangement joins TRBV5-8 to TRBJ1-1, with TRBD1 identical over 7 bases. Looked up from germline, CDR1 is SGHTS and CDR2 is YDEGEE. J gave up 4 bases and V 4 bases, and 10 bases lay outside the gene matches. This CDR3 is built from 15 residues. The CDR3 DNA is TGTGCCAGCAGCCTAAAGACAGGGTCAGCCACTGAAGCTTTCTTT. Encoded protein: CASSLKTGSATEAFF.

This clone was seen ten or more times. This CDR3 is also generated by other DNA sequences in the sample. The chain combines TRBV11-3 with TRBJ2-7, with 9 positions matching TRBD2. With V trimmed by 5 bases and J by 6 bases, 2 bases remained unmatched. Looked up from germline, CDR1 is SGHNT and CDR2 is YENEEA. This CDR3 spans 12 amino acids. CDR3 DNA sequence: TGTGCCAGCAGCGGCGGGGGGGCCGAGCAGTACTTC. Its translation: CASSGGGAEQYF.